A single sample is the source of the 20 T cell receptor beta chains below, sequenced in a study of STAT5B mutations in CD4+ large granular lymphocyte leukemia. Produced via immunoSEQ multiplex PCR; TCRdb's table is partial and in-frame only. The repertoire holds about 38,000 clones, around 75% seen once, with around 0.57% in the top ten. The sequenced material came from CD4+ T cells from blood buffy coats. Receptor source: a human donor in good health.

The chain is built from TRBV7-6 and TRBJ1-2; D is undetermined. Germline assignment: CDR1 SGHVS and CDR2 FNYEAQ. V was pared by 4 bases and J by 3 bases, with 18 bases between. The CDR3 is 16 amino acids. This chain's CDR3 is CASSSARANRHYGYTF. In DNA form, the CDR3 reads TGTGCCAGCAGCTCAGCCAGAGCCAACCGGCACTATGGCTACACCTTC.

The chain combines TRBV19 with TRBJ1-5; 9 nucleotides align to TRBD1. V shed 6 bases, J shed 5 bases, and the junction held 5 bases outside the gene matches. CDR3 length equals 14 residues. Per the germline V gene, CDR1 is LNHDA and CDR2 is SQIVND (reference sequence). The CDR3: CASRAGTGHQPQHF. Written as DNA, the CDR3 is TGTGCCAGTAGAGCCGGGACAGGGCATCAGCCCCAGCATTTT.

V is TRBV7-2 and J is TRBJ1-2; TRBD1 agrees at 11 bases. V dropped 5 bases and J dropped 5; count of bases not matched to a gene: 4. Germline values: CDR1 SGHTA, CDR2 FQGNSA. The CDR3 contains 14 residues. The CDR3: CASSPGQGAYGYTF. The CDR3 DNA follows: TGTGCCAGCAGCCCAGGACAGGGGGCTTATGGCTACACCTTC. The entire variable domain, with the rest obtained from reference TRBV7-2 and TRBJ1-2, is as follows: GAGVSQSPSNKVTEKGKDVELRCDPISGHTALYWYRQSLGQGLEFLIYFQGNSAPDKSGLPSDRFSAERTGGSVSTLTIQRTQQEDSAVYLCASSPGQGAYGYTFGSGTRLTVV.

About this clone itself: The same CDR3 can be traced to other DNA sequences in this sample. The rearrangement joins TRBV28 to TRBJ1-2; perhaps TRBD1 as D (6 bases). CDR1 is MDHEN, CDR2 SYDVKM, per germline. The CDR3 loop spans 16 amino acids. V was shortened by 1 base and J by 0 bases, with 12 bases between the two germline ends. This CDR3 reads CASSLSGAQANYGYTF. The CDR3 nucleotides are TGTGCCAGCAGTTTATCAGGGGCGCAGGCTAACTATGGCTACACCTTC.

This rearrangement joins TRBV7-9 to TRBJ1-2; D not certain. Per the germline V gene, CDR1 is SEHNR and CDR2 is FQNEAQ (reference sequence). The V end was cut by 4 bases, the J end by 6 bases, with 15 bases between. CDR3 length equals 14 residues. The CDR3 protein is CASSYPGFFNGYTF. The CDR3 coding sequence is TGTGCCAGCAGCTACCCCGGGTTCTTCAATGGCTACACCTTC.

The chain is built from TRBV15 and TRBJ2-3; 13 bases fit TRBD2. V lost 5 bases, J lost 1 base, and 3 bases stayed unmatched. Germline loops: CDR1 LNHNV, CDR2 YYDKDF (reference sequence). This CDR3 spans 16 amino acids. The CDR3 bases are TGTGCCACCAGCCGAGGGACTAGCGGGGGCACAGATACGCAGTATTTT. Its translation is CATSRGTSGGTDTQYF.

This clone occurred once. CDR3 sequence: CASSLGLAGVREQYF. The CDR3 bases are TGTGCCAGCAGCTTAGGACTAGCGGGAGTGAGGGAGCAGTACTTC. The rearrangement joins TRBV7-2 to TRBJ2-7; 12 nucleotides match TRBD2. There are 15 residues in the CDR3. Germline lookup yields CDR1 SGHTA and CDR2 FQGNSA. J lost 7 bases, V lost 1 base, and 5 bases had no gene match. Full variable domain (outside the CDR3, taken from reference TRBV7-2 and TRBJ2-7): GAGVSQSPSNKVTEKGKDVELRCDPISGHTALYWYRQSLGQGLEFLIYFQGNSAPDKSGLPSDRFSAERTGGSVSTLTIQRTQQEDSAVYLCASSLGLAGVREQYFGPGTRLTVT.

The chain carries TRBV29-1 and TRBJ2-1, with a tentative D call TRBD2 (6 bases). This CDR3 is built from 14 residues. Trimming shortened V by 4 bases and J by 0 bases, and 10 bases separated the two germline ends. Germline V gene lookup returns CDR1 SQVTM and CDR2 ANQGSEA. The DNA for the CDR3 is TGCAGCGTTGGGCTGGGGGGCTCCTACAATGAGCAGTTCTTC. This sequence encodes CSVGLGGSYNEQFF.

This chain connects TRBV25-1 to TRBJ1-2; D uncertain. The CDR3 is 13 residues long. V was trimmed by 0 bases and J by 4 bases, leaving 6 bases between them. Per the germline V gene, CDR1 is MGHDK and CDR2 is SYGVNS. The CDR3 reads CASSEYDGYGYTF. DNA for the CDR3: TGTGCCAGCAGTGAATATGACGGCTATGGCTACACCTTC.

The CDR3: CASSRGPSDTQYF. The DNA of the CDR3 is TGTGCCAGCAGCCGCGGGCCTTCGGATACGCAGTATTTT. V is TRBV14 and J is TRBJ2-3, with D maybe TRBD2 (5 bases). There are 13 residues in the CDR3. CDR1 SGHDN and CDR2 FVKESK come from the germline V gene. V dropped 4 bases and J dropped 6 bases, with 11 bases sitting between them.

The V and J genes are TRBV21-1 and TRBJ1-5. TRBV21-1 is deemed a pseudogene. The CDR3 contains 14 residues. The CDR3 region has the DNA TGTGCCAGCAGCAAAGTTAAGGTCGGGCAGCCCCAGCATTTT. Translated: CASSKVKVGQPQHF.

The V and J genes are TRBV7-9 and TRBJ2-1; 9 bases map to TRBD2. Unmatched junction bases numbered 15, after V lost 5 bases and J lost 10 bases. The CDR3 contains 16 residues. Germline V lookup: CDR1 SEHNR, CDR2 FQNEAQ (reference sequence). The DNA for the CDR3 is TGTGCCAGCAGCCCTCGGGGAAGCGGGGGGTCCAGGGAGCAGTTCTTC. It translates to CASSPRGSGGSREQFF.

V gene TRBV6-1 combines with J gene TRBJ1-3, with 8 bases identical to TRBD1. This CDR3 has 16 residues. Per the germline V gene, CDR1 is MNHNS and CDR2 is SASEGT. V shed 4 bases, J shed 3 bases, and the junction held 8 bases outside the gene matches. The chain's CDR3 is CASSGSQGAGGNTIYF. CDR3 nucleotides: TGTGCCAGCAGTGGATCTCAGGGGGCCGGTGGAAACACCATATATTTT.

CDR3 coding DNA: TGTGCCAGCAGCTTCACCGGGACCGCCGGGACCGGGGAGCTGTTTTTT. This sequence encodes CASSFTGTAGTGELFF. This chain uses TRBV7-6 with TRBJ2-2; D may correspond to TRBD1 or TRBD2 (5 bases each). Germline V gene data show CDR1 as SGHVS and CDR2 as FNYEAQ. The CDR3 is 16 amino acids. Trimming pared 3 bases from V and 5 bases from J, leaving 16 bases between.

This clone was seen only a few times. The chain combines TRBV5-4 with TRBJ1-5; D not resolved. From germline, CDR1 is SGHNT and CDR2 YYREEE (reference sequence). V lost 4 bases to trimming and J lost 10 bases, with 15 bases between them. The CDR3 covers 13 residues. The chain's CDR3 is CASSKGGASPQHF. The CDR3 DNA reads TGTGCCAGCAGCAAGGGAGGCGCAAGCCCCCAGCATTTT.

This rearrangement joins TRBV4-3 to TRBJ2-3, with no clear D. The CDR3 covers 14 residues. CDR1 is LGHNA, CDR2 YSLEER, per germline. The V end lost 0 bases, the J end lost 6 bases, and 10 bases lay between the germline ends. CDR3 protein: CASSQDRPGDTQYF. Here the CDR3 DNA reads TGCGCCAGCAGCCAAGATCGTCCCGGCGATACGCAGTATTTT.

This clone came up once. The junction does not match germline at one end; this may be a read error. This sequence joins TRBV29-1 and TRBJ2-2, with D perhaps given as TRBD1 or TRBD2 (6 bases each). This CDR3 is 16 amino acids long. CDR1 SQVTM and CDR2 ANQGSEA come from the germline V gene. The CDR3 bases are TGCAGCGTTGAAGTTCCCGGACAGAGTCGAGACGGGGGGCTGTTTTTT. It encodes CSVEVPGQSRDGGLFF.

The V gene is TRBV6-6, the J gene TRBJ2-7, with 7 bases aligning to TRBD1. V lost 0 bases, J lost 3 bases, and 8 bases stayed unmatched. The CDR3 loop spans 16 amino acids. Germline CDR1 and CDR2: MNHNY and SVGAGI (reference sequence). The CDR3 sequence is CASSYSTGQVIYEQYF. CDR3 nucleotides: TGTGCCAGCAGTTACTCGACAGGACAGGTCATCTACGAGCAGTACTTC.

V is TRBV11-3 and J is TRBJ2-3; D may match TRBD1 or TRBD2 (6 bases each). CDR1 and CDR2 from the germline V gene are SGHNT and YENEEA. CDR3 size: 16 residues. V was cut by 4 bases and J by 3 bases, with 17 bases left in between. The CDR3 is CASSSGAGGSTDTQYF. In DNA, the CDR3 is TGTGCCAGCAGCTCAGGGGCTGGGGGGTCGACAGATACGCAGTATTTT. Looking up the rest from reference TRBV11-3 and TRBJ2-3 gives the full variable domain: EAGVVQSPRYKIIEKKQPVAFWCNPISGHNTLYWYLQNLGQGPELLIRYENEEAVDDSQLPKDRFSAERLKGVDSTLKIQPAELGDSAVYLCASSSGAGGSTDTQYFGPGTRLTVL.

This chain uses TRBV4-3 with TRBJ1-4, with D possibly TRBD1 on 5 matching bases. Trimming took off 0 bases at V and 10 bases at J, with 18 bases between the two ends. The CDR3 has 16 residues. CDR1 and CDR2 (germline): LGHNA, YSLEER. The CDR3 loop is CASSQDSNPGGGKLFF. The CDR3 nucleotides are TGCGCCAGCAGCCAAGATTCAAATCCCGGGGGTGGAAAACTGTTTTTT.